The 9 T cell receptor beta chains in this list originate from one sample, sequenced in a study of CD8+ T cells in alopecia areata. Reverse transcription of extracted RNA yielded cDNA, which provided the sequencing template. The repertoire was sequenced with immunoSEQ multiplex PCR; TCRdb's copy has only in-frame clones and lacks some. The sample carries 150,000 or so clones, 49% recorded once. The sequences come from CD8+ T cells sorted from blood, collected at week 0. The receptors come from a human donor with alopecia areata.

This chain links TRBV7-9 with TRBJ1-1; 10 nucleotides align to TRBD1. The germline V gene has CDR1 SEHNR and CDR2 FQNEAQ (reference sequence). The V gene end was trimmed by 7 bases and the J gene end by 7 bases; junction bases not matched to a gene: 6. The CDR3 is 13 residues long. The CDR3 protein is CASTRQGAVEAFF. The CDR3 coding sequence is TGTGCCAGCACCCGACAGGGGGCAGTTGAAGCTTTCTTT.

This clone was seen a few times. CDR3 in DNA: TGTGCCAGCAGTGGAGATACGAACGGCAATCAGCCCCAGCATTTT. As protein: CASSGDTNGNQPQHF. The chain links TRBV6-5 to TRBJ1-5; D gene uncertain. CDR3 length: 15 amino acids. Per the germline V gene, CDR1 is MNHEY and CDR2 is SVGAGI. The ends were cut back, 5 bases at V and 2 bases at J, with 13 bases in the middle.

The rearrangement uses TRBV5-1 and TRBJ1-2; 7 bases are shared with TRBD1. Germline V gene data show CDR1 as SGHRS and CDR2 as YFSETQ. J lost 6 bases, V lost 0 bases, and 5 bases had no gene match. The CDR3 is 14 residues long. CDR3 DNA: TGCGCCAGCAGCTTGGGACAGGGCCCCGATGGCTACACCTTC. Residues: CASSLGQGPDGYTF.

This sequence joins TRBV9 and TRBJ2-5, with 9 positions matching TRBD1. The germline V gene has CDR1 SGDLS and CDR2 YYNGEE. The CDR3 covers 15 residues. Trimming at V came to 0 bases and at J to 4 bases, leaving 4 bases not matched to a gene. The CDR3 reads CASSVEQGAIETQYF. CDR3 nucleotide sequence: TGTGCCAGCAGCGTAGAACAGGGGGCTATAGAGACCCAGTACTTC.

Notes on this clone: The CDR3 does not end in the conserved phenylalanine or tryptophan, so this is likely a read error. The rearrangement uses TRBV5-4 and TRBJ1-2; TRBD1 is a possible D gene (6 bases). CDR3 length: 16 residues. The germline V gene has CDR1 SGHNT and CDR2 YYREEE (reference sequence). Trimming took 0 bases from V and 7 from J, leaving 19 bases between them. The CDR3 loop is CASSLDRSAGDGGYTS. The CDR3 DNA reads TGTGCCAGCAGCTTGGACCGATCCGCAGGGGACGGTGGCTACACCTCC.

A word on this clone: A junction end diverges from the germline sequence, so it may reflect a read error. This chain connects TRBV10-3 to TRBJ2-7; a weak D match, TRBD1 (6 bases). Germline CDR1 reads ENHRY; CDR2 reads SYGVKD. The CDR3 extends over 14 amino acids. Here the CDR3 reads CASSGQGSFYEQYF. The CDR3 DNA sequence: TGTGCCAGCAGTGGGCAGGGGTCCTTCTACGAGCAGTACTTC.

The chain employs TRBV5-4 and TRBJ2-5; perhaps D is TRBD1 or TRBD2 (7 bases each). Germline CDR1 and CDR2: SGHNT and YYREEE (reference sequence). The length of the CDR3 is 15 residues. Trimming took 3 bases from V and 6 from J, leaving 18 bases between them. CDR3 amino acids: CASSWGGQPGKTQYF. DNA of the CDR3: TGTGCCAGCAGCTGGGGGGGACAGCCGGGGAAGACCCAGTACTTC.

This chain joins TRBV30 and TRBJ1-5; the match to TRBD1 covers 9 bases. This CDR3 is built from 13 residues. Germline V gene data show CDR1 as GTSNPN and CDR2 as SVGIG (reference sequence). The trim removed 3 bases at V and 16 bases at J, leaving 13 bases unmatched. DNA of the CDR3: TGTGCCTGGAGCGCGGACGACGGACAGGGGTTACATTTT. Translated, it gives CAWSADDGQGLHF.

This clone was counted between two and nine times. The V gene is TRBV4-2, the J gene TRBJ2-4; D is uncertain. Germline V CDR1 and CDR2: LGHNA, YNFKEQ. V was clipped by 3 bases and J by 5 bases, with 14 bases between them. The CDR3 is 15 amino acids. The CDR3 nucleotides read TGTGCCAGCAGCCAGCGACTCTCTGGGGAAAACATTCAGTACTTC. Its translation is CASSQRLSGENIQYF.